The sequence of this T cell receptor (beta chain) was determined in a study of T-cell memory formation after mild COVID-19. In its sample, this clonotype was seen many times. Its antigen remains unknown. TCRdb ran MiXCR on the 5' RACE reads and lists one entry per CDR3 protein. This table has around 320,000 distinct CDR3 sequences, 25% to 30% appearing once. The study, taken as a whole, reports: Some clones that responded were present in memory (sampled pre-infection), which suggests cross-reactive memory joined.

The CDR3 length is 20 residues. The V end was cut by 0 bases, the J end by 0 bases, with 24 bases between. Germline assignment: CDR1 SGHRS and CDR2 YFSETQ. V is TRBV5-1 and J is TRBJ1-2; perhaps TRBD1 as D (6 bases). This TCR derives from an adult woman who had mild COVID-19 (a few samples of this study predate the infection). Cell type and time point are not known. Sequences were obtained from PBMCs or a T cell subset sorted from them (not recorded which). CDR3 region: CASSLVTTGFVGSTNYGYTF. CDR3 coding DNA: TGCGCCAGCAGCTTGGTGACTACAGGGTTTGTCGGAAGCACTAACTATGGCTACACCTTC.